These 23 T cell receptor beta chains were all obtained from the same sample, sequenced in a study of blood T cell repertoires in COVID-19. Measured with immunoSEQ multiplex PCR; TCRdb has only the in-frame clones, and not every one. The table includes under 250,000 clones, approximately 83% detected once. The sequencing input was peripheral blood. These receptors originate from a man in his forties or fifties with acute or convalescent COVID-19.

The rearrangement joins TRBV11-2 to TRBJ1-2; D is ambiguous. V was clipped by 0 bases and J by 0 bases, with 5 bases between them. This CDR3 spans 14 amino acids. Germline-derived CDR1 and CDR2 are SGHAT and FQNNGV. The CDR3 sequence is CASSLERSNYGYTF. In DNA, the CDR3 is TGTGCCAGCAGCTTAGAGCGATCTAACTATGGCTACACCTTC.

A note on this clone: Other nucleotide sequences from this sample produce the same CDR3. The rearrangement joins TRBV6-4 to TRBJ2-2, with TRBD1 matching 7 bases. Germline V gene sequence: CDR1 MRHNA, CDR2 SNTAGT. The V gene end was trimmed by 4 bases and the J gene end by 2 bases; junction bases not matched to a gene: 1. The CDR3 is 14 residues long. The CDR3 nucleotides are TGTGCCAGCAGTGGGGACAGAAACACCGGGGAGCTGTTTTTT. This translates into CASSGDRNTGELFF.

The chain joins TRBV5-6 to TRBJ1-1; D possibly corresponds to TRBD1 (6 bases). V was clipped by 4 bases and J by 5 bases, with 12 bases between them. The CDR3 length is 13 residues. Germline CDR1 SGHDT, CDR2 YYEEEE. Here the CDR3 DNA reads TGTGCCAGCAGCCGTGGGAGGGGGACTGAAGCTTTCTTT. Protein product: CASSRGRGTEAFF.

The CDR3, as DNA: TGCGCCAGCAGCTATACCGGGACAGGGGGCCCCCTCTCTGGAAACACCATATATTTT. Translating it yields CASSYTGTGGPLSGNTIYF. This sequence joins TRBV5-1 and TRBJ1-3; 12 nucleotides agree with TRBD1. After removal of 3 bases from V and 0 bases from J, the junction contained 10 bases not matched to a gene. The germline CDR1 and CDR2 sequences are SGHRS and YFSETQ. This CDR3 spans 19 amino acids.

Comments on this clone: The identical CDR3 is also encoded by other nucleotide sequences in the sample. The chain links TRBV5-1 to TRBJ2-1; TRBD1 matches 7 bases. CDR3 length: 15 residues. With V trimmed by 0 bases and J by 3 bases, 3 bases remained unmatched. CDR1 and CDR2 (germline): SGHRS, YFSETQ. The CDR3 is CASSLGQGFYNEQFF. CDR3 nucleotide sequence: TGCGCCAGCAGCTTGGGACAGGGCTTCTACAATGAGCAGTTCTTC.

This chain joins TRBV24-1 and TRBJ1-5; D is undetermined. This CDR3 comprises 14 residues. CDR1 KGHDR and CDR2 SFDVKD come from the germline V gene. V was cut by 6 bases and J by 1 base, with 9 bases left in between. This CDR3 reads CATSTTVSNQPQHF. CDR3 DNA sequence: TGTGCCACCAGTACAACAGTAAGCAATCAGCCCCAGCATTTT.

This clone occurred a few times. This chain uses TRBV4-1 with TRBJ2-7, with TRBD2 identical over 10 bases. V was clipped by 1 base and J by 3 bases; unmatched bases: 3. The CDR3 has 15 amino acids. From germline, CDR1 is MGHRA and CDR2 YSYEKL. In DNA, the CDR3 is TGCGCCAGCAGCCAAGGACTAGCGGGCCTCTACGAGCAGTACTTC. It translates to CASSQGLAGLYEQYF.

This CDR3 is CASSERQGINIQYF. Here the CDR3 DNA reads TGTGCCAGCAGTGAAAGACAGGGCATTAACATTCAGTACTTC. This rearrangement joins TRBV2 to TRBJ2-4, with 7 bases that match TRBD1. Per the germline V gene, CDR1 is SNHLY and CDR2 is FYNNEI. Trimming cost V 2 bases and J 7 bases; bases outside gene matches: 5. The CDR3 is made up of 14 amino acids.

V gene TRBV30 combines with J gene TRBJ2-3, with D possibly matching TRBD1 (6 bases). There are 12 residues in the CDR3. Germline CDR1 reads GTSNPN; CDR2 reads SVGIG (reference sequence). V lost 3 bases and J lost 9, with 13 bases in between. CDR3 in amino acids: CAWSPRGSTQYF. In DNA form, the CDR3 reads TGTGCCTGGAGCCCAAGGGGGTCAACGCAGTATTTT.

The CDR3 DNA reads as TGCGCCAGCAGCCAAGATACGGGGAGTGAAGCTTTCTTT. It yields the protein CASSQDTGSEAFF. The rearrangement joins TRBV4-3 to TRBJ1-1; D is unresolved. Trimming took 0 bases from V and 7 from J, leaving 9 bases between them. The CDR3 covers 13 residues. In germline, CDR1 is LGHNA, CDR2 YSLEER.

This clone was seen more than once but under ten times. The rearrangement links TRBV18 to TRBJ2-3; TRBD1 matches 8 bases. The CDR3 runs 16 residues. V lost 2 bases and J lost 3; bases outside the gene matches: 7. From germline, CDR1 is KGHSH and CDR2 LQKENI. The CDR3 nucleotides read TGTGCCAGCTCACCAGTTGGTACAGGGGGAACAGATACGCAGTATTTT. This translates into CASSPVGTGGTDTQYF.

The CDR3 loop reads CASSLFDEQYF. As DNA, the CDR3 is TGTGCCAGCAGCCTGTTCGACGAGCAGTACTTC. The gene calls are TRBV14 and TRBJ2-7; the D is unclear. Germline-derived CDR1 and CDR2 are SGHDN and FVKESK. The V end was cut by 4 bases, the J end by 5 bases, with 6 bases between. This CDR3 contains 11 residues.

In DNA, the CDR3 is TGTGCCAGCAGCTCCGCCTCCCAGGGCACTGAAGCTTTCTTT. Amino acids: CASSSASQGTEAFF. The chain uses TRBV6-5 and TRBJ1-1, with D tentatively TRBD1 (5 bases). Trimming cost V 6 bases and J 4 bases, with 15 bases left between them. CDR3 length equals 14 residues. The V gene's germline CDR1 is MNHEY and CDR2 SVGAGI.

The chain joins TRBV4-1 to TRBJ2-1, with D tentatively TRBD2 (7 bases). The CDR3 extends over 17 amino acids. V gave up 2 bases and J gave up 4 bases, with 18 bases separating them. In germline, CDR1 is MGHRA, CDR2 YSYEKL. The DNA for the CDR3 is TGCGCCAGCAGCCAACCCTGGGGGGGCGGGTTATACAATGAGCAGTTCTTC. Translating gives CASSQPWGGGLYNEQFF.

V and J are TRBV19 and TRBJ2-7; 9 bases are shared with TRBD1. The CDR3 extends over 15 amino acids. The germline V gene encodes CDR1 LNHDA and CDR2 SQIVND (reference sequence). Trimming took 7 bases from V and 3 from J; bases not matched to a gene: 10. The CDR3 DNA sequence: TGTGCCAGTACCCCCAAACAGGGGGCGATCTACGAGCAGTACTTC. Amino acids: CASTPKQGAIYEQYF.

The V gene is TRBV30, the J gene TRBJ2-5; 11 bases map to TRBD2. CDR1 is GTSNPN and CDR2 is SVGIG in the germline V gene (reference sequence). The CDR3 covers 13 residues. V shed 4 bases and J 7 bases; nucleotides not matched to a gene: 5. Here the CDR3 reads CAWTSGRMGTQYF. The CDR3 coding sequence is TGTGCCTGGACTAGCGGGAGGATGGGGACCCAGTACTTC.

This clone occurred a few times. This sequence joins TRBV11-1 and TRBJ2-1, with 8 positions matching TRBD2. CDR1 and CDR2 (germline): SGHAT, FQDESV (reference sequence). This CDR3 has 14 residues. The junction had 10 bases not matched to a gene; V was cut back by 5 bases and J by 10 bases. The CDR3 is CASSLPGLVFEQFF. DNA of the CDR3: TGTGCCAGCAGCCTACCGGGACTAGTTTTCGAGCAGTTCTTC.

The gene calls are TRBV28 and TRBJ2-1; 13 positions agree with TRBD2. The CDR3 is made up of 15 amino acids. The germline CDR1 and CDR2 sequences are MDHEN and SYDVKM. J lost 6 bases, V lost 6 bases, and 5 bases had no gene match. CDR3 coding DNA: TGTGCCAGCAGGTCGGGACTAGCGGGGCTCAATGAGCAGTTCTTC. Its protein product is CASRSGLAGLNEQFF.

V is TRBV19 and J is TRBJ2-3; D is perhaps TRBD2 (6 bases). Deletions cut 6 bases from V and 0 bases from J, with 19 bases between. The CDR3 is made up of 17 amino acids. CDR1 and CDR2 from the germline V gene are LNHDA and SQIVND (reference sequence). In nucleotides, the CDR3 is TGTGCCAGTAGCCCATGGGGGGAGGCTTCTAGCACAGATACGCAGTATTTT. Protein product: CASSPWGEASSTDTQYF.

The V gene is TRBV3-1 (or the pseudogene TRBV3-2), the J gene TRBJ1-1; tentatively, D is TRBD1 (6 bases). CDR3 length equals 15 residues. In germline, CDR1 is LGHDT, CDR2 YNNKEL (reference sequence). Trimming took off 2 bases at V and 0 bases at J, with 10 bases between the two ends. For the CDR3, the DNA is TGTGCCAGCAGCCAACTCAGGGGTTTGAACACTGAAGCTTTCTTT. This gives the protein CASSQLRGLNTEAFF.

The chain couples TRBV29-1 to TRBJ1-6, with D unclear. This CDR3 region has 13 residues. V was trimmed by 7 bases and J by 7 bases, leaving 14 bases between them. Looked up from germline, CDR1 is SQVTM and CDR2 is ANQGSEA. CDR3 bases: TGCAGCGCCGCCGGCGGGCCCAATTCACCCCTCCACTTT. It yields the protein CSAAGGPNSPLHF.

This chain joins TRBV16 and TRBJ2-1, with 7 nucleotides matching TRBD2. V shed 0 bases and J 5 bases; nucleotides not matched to a gene: 7. Germline V gene sequence: CDR1 KGHSY, CDR2 FQNENV. The CDR3 contains 16 residues. In DNA form, the CDR3 reads TGTGCCAGCAGCCAATCCCGGCTAGCGGATAACAATGAGCAGTTCTTC. Protein product: CASSQSRLADNNEQFF.

V and J are TRBV5-8 and TRBJ2-3, with 7 bases lining up with TRBD1. The V and J ends lost 2 bases and 4 bases, in that order; junction bases with no gene match: 13. Germline values: CDR1 SGHTS, CDR2 YDEGEE. The CDR3 contains 17 residues. The CDR3 DNA is TGTGCCAGCAGCTTTCTCCGACAGGGTGGTCCCGCAGATACGCAGTATTTT. This sequence encodes CASSFLRQGGPADTQYF.